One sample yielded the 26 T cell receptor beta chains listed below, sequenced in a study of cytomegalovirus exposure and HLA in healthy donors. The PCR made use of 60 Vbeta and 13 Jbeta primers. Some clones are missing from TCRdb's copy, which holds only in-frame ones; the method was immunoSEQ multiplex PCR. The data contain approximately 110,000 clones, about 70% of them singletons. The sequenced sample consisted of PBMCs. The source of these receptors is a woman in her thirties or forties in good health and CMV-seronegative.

CDR3 region: CASSSQGSNTEAFF. The CDR3 DNA is TGTGCCAGCTCATCGCAGGGATCCAACACTGAAGCTTTCTTT. This chain links TRBV9 with TRBJ1-1; a weak D match, TRBD1 (5 bases). CDR3 size: 14 residues. Germline loops: CDR1 SGDLS, CDR2 YYNGEE. Trimming stripped 7 bases from V and 2 bases from J, with 15 bases between.

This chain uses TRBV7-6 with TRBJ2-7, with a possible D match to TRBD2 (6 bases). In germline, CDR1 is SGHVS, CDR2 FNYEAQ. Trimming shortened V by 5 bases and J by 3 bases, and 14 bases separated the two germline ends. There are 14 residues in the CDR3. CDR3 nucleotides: TGTGCCAGCAGCCCATACGGAGGGAGCTACGAGCAGTACTTC. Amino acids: CASSPYGGSYEQYF.

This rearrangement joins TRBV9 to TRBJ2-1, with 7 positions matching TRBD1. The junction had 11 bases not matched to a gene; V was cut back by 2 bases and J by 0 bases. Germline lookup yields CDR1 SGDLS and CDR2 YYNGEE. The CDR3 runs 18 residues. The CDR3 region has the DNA TGTGCCAGCAGCGTGAGGGACCGGGACAGACTCTCCTACAATGAGCAGTTCTTC. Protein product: CASSVRDRDRLSYNEQFF.

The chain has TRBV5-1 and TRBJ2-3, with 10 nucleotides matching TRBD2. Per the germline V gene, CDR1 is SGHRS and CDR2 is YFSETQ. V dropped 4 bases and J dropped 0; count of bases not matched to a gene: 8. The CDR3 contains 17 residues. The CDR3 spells CASSPGTSGVSTDTQYF. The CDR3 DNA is TGCGCCAGCAGCCCCGGAACTAGCGGGGTAAGCACAGATACGCAGTATTTT.

The CDR3 sequence is CASSSRHTDTQYF. The CDR3 DNA is TGTGCCAGCAGCTCGCGGCACACAGATACGCAGTATTTT. The chain recombines TRBV11-2 with TRBJ2-3; D remains unclear. Germline loops: CDR1 SGHAT, CDR2 FQNNGV. V was cut by 4 bases and J by 2 bases, with 7 bases left in between. The CDR3 length is 13 residues.

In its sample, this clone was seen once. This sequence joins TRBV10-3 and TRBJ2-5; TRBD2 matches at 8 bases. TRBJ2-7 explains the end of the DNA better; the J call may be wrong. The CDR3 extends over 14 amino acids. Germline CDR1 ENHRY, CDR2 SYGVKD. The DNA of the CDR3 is TGTGCCATCAGCCTTACTAGCGGTACCTACGAGCAGTACTTC. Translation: CAISLTSGTYEQYF.

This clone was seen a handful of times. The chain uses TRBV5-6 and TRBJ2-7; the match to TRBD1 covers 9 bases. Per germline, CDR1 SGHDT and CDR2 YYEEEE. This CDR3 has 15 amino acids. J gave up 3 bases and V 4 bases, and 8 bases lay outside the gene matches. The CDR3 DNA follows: TGTGCCAGCAGCCGTCAGGGACAGGGTATCTACGAGCAGTACTTC. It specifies CASSRQGQGIYEQYF.

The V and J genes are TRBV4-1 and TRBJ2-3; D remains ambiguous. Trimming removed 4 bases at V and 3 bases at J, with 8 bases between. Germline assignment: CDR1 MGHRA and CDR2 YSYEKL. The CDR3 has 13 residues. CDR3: CASSPPRTDTQYF. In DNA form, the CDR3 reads TGCGCCAGCAGCCCCCCCCGTACAGATACGCAGTATTTT.

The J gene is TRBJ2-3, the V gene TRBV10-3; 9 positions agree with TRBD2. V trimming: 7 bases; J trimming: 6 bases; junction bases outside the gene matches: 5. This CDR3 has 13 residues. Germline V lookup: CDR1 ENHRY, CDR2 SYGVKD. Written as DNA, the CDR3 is TGTGCCATCACTAGCGGGGCTCAGGATACGCAGTATTTT. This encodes CAITSGAQDTQYF.

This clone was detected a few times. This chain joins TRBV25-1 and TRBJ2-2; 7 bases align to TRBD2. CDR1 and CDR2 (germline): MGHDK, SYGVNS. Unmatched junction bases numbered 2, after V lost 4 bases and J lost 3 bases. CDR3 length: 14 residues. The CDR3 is CASSGGRDTGELFF. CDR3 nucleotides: TGTGCCAGCAGTGGAGGGAGGGACACCGGGGAGCTGTTTTTT.

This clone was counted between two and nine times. CDR3 nucleotides: TGCGCCAGCAGCCCACAGGGAAATCAAGAGACCCAGTACTTC. Its translation: CASSPQGNQETQYF. The chain is built from TRBV5-1 and TRBJ2-5; TRBD1 is a possible D gene (6 bases). This CDR3 region has 14 residues. Germline CDR1 reads SGHRS; CDR2 reads YFSETQ. Trimming stripped 4 bases from V and 2 bases from J, with 12 bases between.

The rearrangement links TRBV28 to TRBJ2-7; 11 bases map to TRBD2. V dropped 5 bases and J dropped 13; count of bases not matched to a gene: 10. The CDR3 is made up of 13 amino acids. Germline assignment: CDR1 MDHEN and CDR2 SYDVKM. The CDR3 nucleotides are TGTGCCAGCAGTCTACCTCCGGGACTAGCGGTATACTTC. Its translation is CASSLPPGLAVYF.

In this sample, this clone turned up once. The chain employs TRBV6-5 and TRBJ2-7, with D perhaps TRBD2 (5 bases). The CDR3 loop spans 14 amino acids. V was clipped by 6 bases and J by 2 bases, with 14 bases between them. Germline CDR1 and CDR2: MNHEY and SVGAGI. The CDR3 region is CASRPGGLPYEQYF. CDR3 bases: TGTGCCAGCAGGCCGGGCGGGCTGCCCTACGAGCAGTACTTC.

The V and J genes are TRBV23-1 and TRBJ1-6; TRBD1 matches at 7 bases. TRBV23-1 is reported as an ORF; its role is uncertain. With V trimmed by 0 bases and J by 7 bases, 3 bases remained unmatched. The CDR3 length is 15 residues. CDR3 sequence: CASSQSGGGNSPLHF. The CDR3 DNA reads TGCGCCAGCAGTCAATCAGGGGGCGGAAATTCACCCCTCCACTTT.

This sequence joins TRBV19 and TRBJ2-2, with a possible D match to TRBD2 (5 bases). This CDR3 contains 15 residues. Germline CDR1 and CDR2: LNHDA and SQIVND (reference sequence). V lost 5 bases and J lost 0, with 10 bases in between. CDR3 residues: CASSYSAANTGELFF. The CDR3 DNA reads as TGTGCCAGTAGTTATAGCGCGGCGAACACCGGGGAGCTGTTTTTT.

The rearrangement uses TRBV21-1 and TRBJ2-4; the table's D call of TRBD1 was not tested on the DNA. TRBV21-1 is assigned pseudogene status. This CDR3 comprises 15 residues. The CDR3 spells CASSKARSRGNIQYF. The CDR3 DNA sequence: TGTGCCAGCAGCAAAGCAAGGTCTAGGGGGAACATTCAGTACTTC.

Here the CDR3 reads CASSLGQGLDTQYF. CDR3 bases: TGCGCCAGCAGCCTCGGACAGGGGCTAGATACGCAGTATTTT. V usage is TRBV5-1 and J usage is TRBJ2-3, with 9 bases lining up with TRBD1. Germline V gives CDR1 SGHRS, CDR2 YFSETQ. The CDR3 totals 14 residues. The V segment lost 4 bases and the J segment 5 bases; nucleotides outside the gene matches: 5.

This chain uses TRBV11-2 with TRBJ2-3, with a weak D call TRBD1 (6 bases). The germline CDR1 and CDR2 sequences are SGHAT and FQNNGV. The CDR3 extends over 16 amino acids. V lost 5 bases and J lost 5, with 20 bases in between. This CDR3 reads CASSVRTGSFGDTQYF. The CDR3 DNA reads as TGTGCCAGCAGCGTACGAACAGGGTCGTTTGGAGATACGCAGTATTTT.

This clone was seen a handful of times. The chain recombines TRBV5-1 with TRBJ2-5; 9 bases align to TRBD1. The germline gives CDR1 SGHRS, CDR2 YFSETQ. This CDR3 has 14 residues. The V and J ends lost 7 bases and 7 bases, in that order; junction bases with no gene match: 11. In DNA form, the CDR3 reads TGCGCCAGCGGGATCGGGACAGGGAGCCGGACCCAGTACTTC. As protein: CASGIGTGSRTQYF.

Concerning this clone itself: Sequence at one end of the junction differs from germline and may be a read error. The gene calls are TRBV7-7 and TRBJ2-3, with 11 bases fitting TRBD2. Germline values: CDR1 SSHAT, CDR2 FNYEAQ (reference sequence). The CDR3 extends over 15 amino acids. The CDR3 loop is CASSRGLAATDTQYF. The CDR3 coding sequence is TGTGCTAGCAGCCGGGGACTAGCGGCCACAGATACGCAGTATTTT.

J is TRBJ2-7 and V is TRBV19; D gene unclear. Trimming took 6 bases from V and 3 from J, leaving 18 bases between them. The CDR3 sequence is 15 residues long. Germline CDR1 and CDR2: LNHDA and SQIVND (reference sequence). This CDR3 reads CASSPTATSSYEQYF. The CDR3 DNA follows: TGTGCCAGTAGCCCTACAGCAACGTCCAGCTACGAGCAGTACTTC.

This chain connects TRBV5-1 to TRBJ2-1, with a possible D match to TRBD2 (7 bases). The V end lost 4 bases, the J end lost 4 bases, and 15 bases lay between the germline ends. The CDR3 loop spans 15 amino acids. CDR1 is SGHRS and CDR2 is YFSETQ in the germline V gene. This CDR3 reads CASSTGGPIYNEQFF. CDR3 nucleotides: TGCGCCAGCAGCACCGGGGGGCCTATATACAATGAGCAGTTCTTC.

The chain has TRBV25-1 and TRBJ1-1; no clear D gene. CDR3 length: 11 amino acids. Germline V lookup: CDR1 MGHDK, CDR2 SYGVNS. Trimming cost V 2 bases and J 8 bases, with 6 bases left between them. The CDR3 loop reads CASSEAGEAFF. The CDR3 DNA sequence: TGTGCCAGCAGTGAAGCGGGAGAAGCTTTCTTT.

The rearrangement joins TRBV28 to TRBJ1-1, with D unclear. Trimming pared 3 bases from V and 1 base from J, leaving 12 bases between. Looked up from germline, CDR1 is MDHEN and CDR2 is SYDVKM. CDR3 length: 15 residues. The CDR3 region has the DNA TGTGCCAGCAGTTTTTTCCGCGAGGAGAACACTGAAGCTTTCTTT. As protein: CASSFFREENTEAFF.

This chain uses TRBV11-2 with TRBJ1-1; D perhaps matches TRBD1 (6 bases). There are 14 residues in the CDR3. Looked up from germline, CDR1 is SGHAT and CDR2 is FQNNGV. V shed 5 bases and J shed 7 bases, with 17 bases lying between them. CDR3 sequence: CASSMTGDKREAFF. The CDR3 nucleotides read TGTGCCAGCAGCATGACAGGAGACAAACGTGAAGCTTTCTTT.

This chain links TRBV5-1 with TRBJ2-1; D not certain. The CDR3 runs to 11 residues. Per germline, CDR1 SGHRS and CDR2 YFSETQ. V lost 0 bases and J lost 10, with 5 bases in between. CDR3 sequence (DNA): TGCGCCAGCAGCTTGGGAGAGGAGCAGTTCTTC. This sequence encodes CASSLGEEQFF.